Below, 6 T cell receptor beta chains from the same sample are listed, as sequenced in a study of blood T cell repertoires in COVID-19. Using immunoSEQ multiplex PCR, the repertoire was profiled, and TCRdb retains in-frame clones only, with some absent. The sample carries 300,000 to 450,000 clones, 80% to 90% recorded once. Sequenced input: PBMCs or T cells enriched from blood (not recorded which). The origin of the receptors is a man in his late teens or twenties who had recovered from COVID-19.

The chain is built from TRBV7-8 and TRBJ1-2; D gene unclear. V was cut by 5 bases and J by 2 bases, with 12 bases left in between. CDR1 and CDR2 (germline): SGHVS, FQNEAQ. The CDR3 runs 14 residues. The CDR3 loop is CASSRGDKNYGYTF. The CDR3, as DNA: TGTGCCAGCAGCCGAGGCGACAAAAACTATGGCTACACCTTC.

In its sample, this clone was seen many times. The V gene is TRBV6-5, the J gene TRBJ1-5; no definite D call. V was trimmed by 5 bases and J by 6 bases, leaving 17 bases between them. Germline V gene data show CDR1 as MNHEY and CDR2 as SVGAGI. This CDR3 is built from 15 residues. The CDR3, as DNA: TGTGCCAGCAGTAGCCTCCGGGGAACATTTCAGCCCCAGCATTTT. Translation gives CASSSLRGTFQPQHF.

The rearrangement uses TRBV5-1 and TRBJ1-5; a possible D gene is TRBD1 (5 bases). V shed 4 bases and J shed 4 bases, with 18 bases lying between them. Germline CDR1 reads SGHRS; CDR2 reads YFSETQ. The CDR3 loop spans 16 amino acids. The CDR3: CASSPGVGGANQPQHF. CDR3 bases: TGCGCCAGCAGCCCTGGAGTGGGGGGAGCAAATCAGCCCCAGCATTTT.

This clone was detected once. J is TRBJ2-4 and V is TRBV2, with 7 bases that match TRBD1. Germline V CDR1 and CDR2: SNHLY, FYNNEI. The junction had 7 bases not matched to a gene; V was cut back by 6 bases and J by 2 bases. The CDR3 spans 15 residues. The CDR3, as DNA: TGTGCCAGCAGCACCGGGACAGCGACCAAAAACATTCAGTACTTC. The encoded protein is CASSTGTATKNIQYF. Together with reference TRBV2 and TRBJ2-4, the CDR3 gives the full variable domain: EPEVTQTPSHQVTQMGQEVILRCVPISNHLYFYWYRQILGQKVEFLVSFYNNEISEKSEIFDDQFSVERPDGSNFTLKIRSTKLEDSAMYFCASSTGTATKNIQYFGAGTRLSVL.

This rearrangement joins TRBV6-6 to TRBJ1-6, with a tentative D call TRBD1 (5 bases). The CDR3 runs 15 residues. Trimming took 0 bases from V and 10 from J, leaving 13 bases between them. Looked up from germline, CDR1 is MNHNY and CDR2 is SVGAGI (reference sequence). The CDR3 coding sequence is TGTGCCAGCAGTTACTCGGACGCGGGGGGGTCACCCCTCCACTTT. Translating it yields CASSYSDAGGSPLHF.

Here the CDR3 DNA reads TGTGCCAGCAGCCAGAGACTAGCGGGGAGCTACAATGAGCAGTTCTTC. Protein product: CASSQRLAGSYNEQFF. The chain is built from TRBV7-8 and TRBJ2-1; 11 positions agree with TRBD2. The V gene end was trimmed by 5 bases and the J gene end by 3 bases; junction bases not matched to a gene: 6. The CDR3 runs to 16 residues. CDR1 is SGHVS, CDR2 FQNEAQ, per germline.